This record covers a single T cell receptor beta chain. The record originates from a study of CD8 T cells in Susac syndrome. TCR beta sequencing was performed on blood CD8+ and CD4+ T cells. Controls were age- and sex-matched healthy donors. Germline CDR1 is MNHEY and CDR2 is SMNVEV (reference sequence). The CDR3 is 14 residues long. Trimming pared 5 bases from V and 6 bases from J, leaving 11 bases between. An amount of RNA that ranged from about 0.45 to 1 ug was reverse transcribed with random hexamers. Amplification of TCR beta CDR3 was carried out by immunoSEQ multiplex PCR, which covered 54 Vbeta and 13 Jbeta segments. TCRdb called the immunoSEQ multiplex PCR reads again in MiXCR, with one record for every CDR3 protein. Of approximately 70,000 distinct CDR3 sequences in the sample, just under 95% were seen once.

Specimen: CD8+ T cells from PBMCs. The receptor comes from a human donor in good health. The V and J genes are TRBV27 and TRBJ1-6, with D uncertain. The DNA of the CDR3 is TGTGCCAGCAGTCTCCGACCTATTAATTCACCCCTCCACTTT. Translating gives CASSLRPINSPLHF.